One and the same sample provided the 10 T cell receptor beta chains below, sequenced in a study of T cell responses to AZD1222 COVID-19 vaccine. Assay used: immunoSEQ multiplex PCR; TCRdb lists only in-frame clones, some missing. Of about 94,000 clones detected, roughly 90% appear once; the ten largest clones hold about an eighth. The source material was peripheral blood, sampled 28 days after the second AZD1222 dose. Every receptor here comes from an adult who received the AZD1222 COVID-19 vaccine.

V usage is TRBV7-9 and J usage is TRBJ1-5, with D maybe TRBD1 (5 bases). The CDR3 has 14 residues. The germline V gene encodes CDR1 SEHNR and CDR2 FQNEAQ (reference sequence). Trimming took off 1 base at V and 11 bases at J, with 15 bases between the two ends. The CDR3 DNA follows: TGTGCCAGCAGCTTAGGTCACGGACATCCAGCCCAGCATTTT. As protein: CASSLGHGHPAQHF.

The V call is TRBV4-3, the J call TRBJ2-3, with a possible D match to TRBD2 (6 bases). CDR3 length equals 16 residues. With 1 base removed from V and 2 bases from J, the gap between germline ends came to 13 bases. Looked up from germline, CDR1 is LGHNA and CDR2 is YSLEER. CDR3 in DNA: TGCGCCAGCAGCCAAGGGGGCGGACTAATCACAGATACGCAGTATTTT. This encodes CASSQGGGLITDTQYF.

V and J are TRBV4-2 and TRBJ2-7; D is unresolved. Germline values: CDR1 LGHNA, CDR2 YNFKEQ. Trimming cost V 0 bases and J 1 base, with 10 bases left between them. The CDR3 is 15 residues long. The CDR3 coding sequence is TGTGCCAGCAGCCAAGATCGACCGGGTTCCTACGAGCAGTACTTC. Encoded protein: CASSQDRPGSYEQYF.

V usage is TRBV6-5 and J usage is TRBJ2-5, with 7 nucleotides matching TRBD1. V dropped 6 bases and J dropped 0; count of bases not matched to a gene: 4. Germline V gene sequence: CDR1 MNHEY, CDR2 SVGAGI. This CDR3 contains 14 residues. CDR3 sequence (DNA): TGTGCCAGCAGCCTCGACAGGGACCAAGAGACCCAGTACTTC. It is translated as CASSLDRDQETQYF.

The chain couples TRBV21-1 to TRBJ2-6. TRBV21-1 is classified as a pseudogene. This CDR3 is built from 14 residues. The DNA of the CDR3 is TGTGCCAGCAGCAATAAGTCTGGGGCCAACGTCCTGACTTTC. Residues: CASSNKSGANVLTF.

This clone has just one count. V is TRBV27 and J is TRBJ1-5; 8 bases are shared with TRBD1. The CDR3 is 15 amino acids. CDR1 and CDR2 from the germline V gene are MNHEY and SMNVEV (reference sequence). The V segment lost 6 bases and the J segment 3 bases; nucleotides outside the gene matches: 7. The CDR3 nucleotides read TGTGCCAGCAGGCCGGGACAGGCCTACAATCAGCCCCAGCATTTT. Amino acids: CASRPGQAYNQPQHF.

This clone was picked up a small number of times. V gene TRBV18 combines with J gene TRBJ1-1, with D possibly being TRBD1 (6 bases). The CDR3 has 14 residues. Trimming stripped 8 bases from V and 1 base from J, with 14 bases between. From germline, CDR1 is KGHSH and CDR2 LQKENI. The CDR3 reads CASLRTDSNTEAFF. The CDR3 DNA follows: TGTGCCAGCCTAAGGACAGACTCGAACACTGAAGCTTTCTTT.

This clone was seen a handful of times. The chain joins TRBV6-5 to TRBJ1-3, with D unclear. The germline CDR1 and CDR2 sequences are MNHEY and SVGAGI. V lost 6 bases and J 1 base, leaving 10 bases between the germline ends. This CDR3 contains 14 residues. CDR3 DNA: TGTGCCAGCAGGCCTAATAGGTCTGGAAACACCATATATTTT. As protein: CASRPNRSGNTIYF.

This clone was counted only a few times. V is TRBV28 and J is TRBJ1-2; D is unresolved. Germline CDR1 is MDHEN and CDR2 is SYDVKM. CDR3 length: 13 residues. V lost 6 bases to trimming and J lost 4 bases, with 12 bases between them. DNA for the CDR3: TGTGCCAGCAGCCCCCGGGTCCCCTATGGCTACACCTTC. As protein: CASSPRVPYGYTF.

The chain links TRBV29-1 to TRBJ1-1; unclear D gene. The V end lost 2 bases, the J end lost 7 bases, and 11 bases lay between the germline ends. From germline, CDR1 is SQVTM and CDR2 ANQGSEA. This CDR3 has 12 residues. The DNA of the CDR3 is TGCAGCGTTGAAACACAGCTTCTTGAAGCTTTCTTT. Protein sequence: CSVETQLLEAFF.